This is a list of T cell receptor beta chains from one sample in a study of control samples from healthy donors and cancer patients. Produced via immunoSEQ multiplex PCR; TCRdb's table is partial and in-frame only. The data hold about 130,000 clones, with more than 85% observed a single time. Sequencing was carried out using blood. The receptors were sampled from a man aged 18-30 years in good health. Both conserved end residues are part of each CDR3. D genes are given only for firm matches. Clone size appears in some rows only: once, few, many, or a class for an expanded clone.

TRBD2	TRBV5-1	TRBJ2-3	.	TGCGCCAGCAGCTTGGACGGACTAGCGGGGGCGTTGGGCACAGATACGCAGTATTTT	CASSLDGLAGALGTDTQYF
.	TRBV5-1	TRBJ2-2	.	TGCGCCAGCAGCTTGATTCCTGGAGGGAACACCGGGGAGCTGTTTTTT	CASSLIPGGNTGELFF
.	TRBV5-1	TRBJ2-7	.	TGCGCCAGCAGCGTCGCCGGGACGTCCTACGAGCAGTACTTC	CASSVAGTSYEQYF
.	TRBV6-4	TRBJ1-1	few	TGTGCCAGCAGTGACTCGGGAGGGGGGGACCTCACTGAAGCTTTCTTT	CASSDSGGGDLTEAFF
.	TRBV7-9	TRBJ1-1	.	TGTGCCAGCAGCTCCAGGGGAGGCACTGAAGCTTTCTTT	CASSSRGGTEAFF
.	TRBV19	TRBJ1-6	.	TGTGCCAGTAGTCTTCATGGACCGAAATATAATTCACCCCTCCACTTT	CASSLHGPKYNSPLHF
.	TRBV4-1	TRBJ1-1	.	TGCGCCAGCAGCCGGAGCAGGACAGTTTTCACTGAAGCTTTCTTT	CASSRSRTVFTEAFF
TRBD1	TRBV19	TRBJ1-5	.	TGTGCCATTTCGACAGGGATCTATCAGCCCCAGCATTTT	CAISTGIYQPQHF
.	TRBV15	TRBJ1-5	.	TGTGCCACCACCCCGGGGGGGGGCCATAGCAATCAGCCCCAGCATTTT	CATTPGGGHSNQPQHF
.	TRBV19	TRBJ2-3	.	TGTGCCAGTAGTATAGGTGGGGGCGCCGGAACAGATACGCAGTATTTT	CASSIGGGAGTDTQYF
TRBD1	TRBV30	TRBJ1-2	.	TGTGCCTGGAGGAGACAGGGTCGTAATGGCTACACCTTC	CAWRRQGRNGYTF
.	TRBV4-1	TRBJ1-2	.	TGCGCCAGCAGCCAAGGCTCCGCTCCCCAGGTCTATGGCTACACCTTC	CASSQGSAPQVYGYTF
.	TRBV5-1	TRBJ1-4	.	TGCGCCAGCAGCTCTGGGCAGGCTCGGGAAAAACTGTTTTTT	CASSSGQAREKLFF
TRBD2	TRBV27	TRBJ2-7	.	TGTGCCAGCAGTCCGAGGGAGGGTTACGAGCAGTACTTC	CASSPREGYEQYF
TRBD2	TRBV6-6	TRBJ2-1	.	TGTGCCAGCAGTTACGCCTTACTAGCGCCGTACAATGAGCAGTTCTTC	CASSYALLAPYNEQFF
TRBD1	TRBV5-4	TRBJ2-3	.	TGTGCCAGCACCAGGGACAGAGCCACAGATACGCAGTATTTT	CASTRDRATDTQYF
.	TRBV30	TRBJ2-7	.	TGTGCCGCCCAGGCAGGGCGCTACGAGCAGTACTTC	CAAQAGRYEQYF
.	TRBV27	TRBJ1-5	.	TGTGCCAGCAGTTCAGGAATACAGCCCCAGCATTTT	CASSSGIQPQHF
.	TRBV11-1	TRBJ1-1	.	TGTGCCAGCAGCCGGGGAGAAAACACTGAAGCTTTCTTT	CASSRGENTEAFF
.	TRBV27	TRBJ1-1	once	TGTGCCAGCAGGCTTACTCAGGGGTCGAACACTGAAGCTTTCTTT	CASRLTQGSNTEAFF
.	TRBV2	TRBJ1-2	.	TGTGCCAGCAGGGTCGAGGGGTCGGCTGGCTACACCTTC	CASRVEGSAGYTF
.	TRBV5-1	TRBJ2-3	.	TGCGCCAGCAGTCTGCGACAACTAGGCCCAGATACGCAGTATTTT	CASSLRQLGPDTQYF
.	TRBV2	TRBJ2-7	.	TGTGCCAGCAGTGTAGGGGCCTACGAGCAGTACTTC	CASSVGAYEQYF
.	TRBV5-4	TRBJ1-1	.	TGTGCCAGCAGCTTAGGTACAGGGATGGGCACTGAAGCTTTCTTT	CASSLGTGMGTEAFF
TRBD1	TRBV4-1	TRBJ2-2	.	TGCGCCAGCAGCCTACAGGGGGCGCCGAACACCGGGGAGCTGTTTTTT	CASSLQGAPNTGELFF
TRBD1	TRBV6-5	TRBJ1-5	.	TGTGCCAGCAGAGCTTCCGGGACAGCCAATCAGCCCCAGCATTTT	CASRASGTANQPQHF
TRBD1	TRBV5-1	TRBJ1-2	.	TGCGCCAGCAGCCCGCAGGGGGCGAGTGGCTACACCTTC	CASSPQGASGYTF
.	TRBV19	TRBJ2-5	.	TGTGCCAGTAGTATAGTAGGGGGTTTGTATGCGGAGACCCAGTACTTC	CASSIVGGLYAETQYF
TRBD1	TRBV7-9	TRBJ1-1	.	TGTGCCAGCAGCTTAGCGCGTACAGGGGAGAGAAAAGCTTTCTTT	CASSLARTGERKAFF
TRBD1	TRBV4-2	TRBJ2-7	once	TGTGCCAGCAGCCAAAAAACCGGGACAGGGGACGTCGAGCAGTACTTC	CASSQKTGTGDVEQYF
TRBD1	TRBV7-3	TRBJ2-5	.	TGTGCCAGCAGCTTAGGGGACAGACAAGAGACCCAGTACTTC	CASSLGDRQETQYF
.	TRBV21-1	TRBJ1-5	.	TGTGCCAGCACCCCGGGTGCCAATCAGCCCCAGCATTTT	CASTPGANQPQHF
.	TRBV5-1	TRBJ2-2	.	TGCGCCAGCAGCTTCCGAGACAGTCGGATCGGGGAGCTGTTTTTT	CASSFRDSRIGELFF
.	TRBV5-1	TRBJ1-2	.	TGCGCCAGCAGCCCTCTCGACAGTAACTATGGCTACACCTTC	CASSPLDSNYGYTF
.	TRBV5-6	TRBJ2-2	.	TGTGCCAGCAGCTTGACCACGGACGGAGATCCCGCGAACACCGGGGAGCTGTTTTTT	CASSLTTDGDPANTGELFF
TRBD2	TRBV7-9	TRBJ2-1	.	TGTGCCAGCAGCCCCGGGACGACTAGCGGGGGGGTTCATGAGCAGTTCTTC	CASSPGTTSGGVHEQFF
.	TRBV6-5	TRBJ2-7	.	TGTGCCAGTACCAGAATGGTCCCCTACGAGCAGTACTTC	CASTRMVPYEQYF
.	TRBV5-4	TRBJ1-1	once	TGTGCCAGCAGTCTGAACACTGAAGCTTTCTTT	CASSLNTEAFF
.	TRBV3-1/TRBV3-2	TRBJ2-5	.	TGTGCCAGCAGCCAGACGGACAGCGCGTACCAAGAGACCCAGTACTTC	CASSQTDSAYQETQYF
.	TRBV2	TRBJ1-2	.	TGTGCCAGCAGTGAAGGGGGGGCCCGCACGACAGGTGGCTACACCTTC	CASSEGGARTTGGYTF
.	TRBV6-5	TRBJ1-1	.	TGTGCCAGCAGCCCCCGAGGGGGGCTGGACACTGAAGCTTTCTTT	CASSPRGGLDTEAFF
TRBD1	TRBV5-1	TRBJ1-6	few	TGCGCCAGCAGCTTGGCCGCGACAGGGGTTTCACCCCTCCACTTT	CASSLAATGVSPLHF
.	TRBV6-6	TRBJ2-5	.	TGTGCCAGCAGTCTCGGACGGTCCCTCCAAGAGACCCAGTACTTC	CASSLGRSLQETQYF
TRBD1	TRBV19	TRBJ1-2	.	TGTGCCAGTAGTCCGGGGACAGGTCCTACCCCCTATGGCTACACCTTC	CASSPGTGPTPYGYTF
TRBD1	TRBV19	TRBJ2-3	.	TGTGCCAGTAGTTCCGACAGGGCCACAGATACGCAGTATTTT	CASSSDRATDTQYF
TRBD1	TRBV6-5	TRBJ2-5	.	TGTGCCAGCAGCCGCATCCTGACAGGGGGAGAGACCCAGTACTTC	CASSRILTGGETQYF
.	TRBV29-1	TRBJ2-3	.	TGCAGCGTTGAACCGGGAGATACGCAGTATTTT	CSVEPGDTQYF
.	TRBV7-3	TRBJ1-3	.	TGTGCCAGCAGCTTAAATGGCCAGGGCCGAAACACCATATATTTT	CASSLNGQGRNTIYF
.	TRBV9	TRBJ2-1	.	TGTGCCAGCAGCGTAATTGGGGGGACCTACAATGAGCAGTTCTTC	CASSVIGGTYNEQFF
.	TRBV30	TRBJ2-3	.	TGTGCCTCCGAGACAGTGGATACGCAGTATTTT	CASETVDTQYF
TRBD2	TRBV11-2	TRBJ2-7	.	TGTGCCAGCAGCGCATCAGGACTAGCGGGGCGTGAGCAGTACTTC	CASSASGLAGREQYF
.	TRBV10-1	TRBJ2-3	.	TGCGCCAGCAGTGAAAGCACAGATACGCAGTATTTT	CASSESTDTQYF